This T cell receptor beta chain was identified during a study of glioma-infiltrating T cells (dated by TCRdb to about 2016). Describing the broader study: The study sequenced TCR alpha- and beta-chain repertoires from glioma tissue, from non-neoplastic brain tissue and from matched peripheral blood mononuclear cells. To measure divergence between tissue and blood T-cell populations, each tissue-infiltrating repertoire was compared with the peripheral blood repertoire of the same patient. Three low-grade glioma patients, fewer than 10 primary glioblastoma patients, and three non-glioma patients who contributed non-neoplastic brain tissue made up the paired cohort.

The table lists this clonotype with a few counts. The specificity of this receptor is unknown. One base away lies a much larger clone, so this may be a sequencing read error. The iRepertoire nested amplicon-rescue multiplex PCR (arm-PCR) platform was used to amplify TCR alpha and beta CDR3 regions from RNA. The input for one-step reverse transcription and amplification was about 90-450 ng of tissue mRNA or PBMC total RNA. Following bead purification, Illumina adapters were added through a secondary multiplex PCR, and the libraries were then gel-purified between 200 and 400 bp. The libraries contained internal 6-nucleotide barcodes that were used for demultiplexing. Sequencing of the libraries was done on an Illumina MiSeq using 2x220 or 2x250 nucleotide paired-end reads. In the authors' own workflow: Paired reads were merged using FLASH 1.2.11 and aligned with BWA-MEM to the GRCh37 human genome, and TRA and TRB reads were then extracted. An IMGT-derived reference of cassette sequences and CDR3 motifs, with pseudogenes included, was used for V and J assignment. Reads were translated in three frames, and productive CDR3s were defined as those with a C...FGXG motif and no stop codons. Clonotypes were defined as unique combinations of V-J cassette pair and CDR3 amino acid sequence. Filtering of reads was based on Hamming distance, with the threshold set by the sequence error rate of each sample in mapped regions. Clones were called with MiXCR by TCRdb after fastp trimmed the public reads at Q25, and only in-frame beta chains were retained. CDR3 protein duplicates are merged, each entry listing the most common genes and DNA. The V and J calls reflect TCRdb's pipeline rather than the authors' work. This sample gives approximately 120,000 distinct CDR3 sequences in total; 20% to 30% of them show up just once. Clones ranked in the top ten supply roughly 37% of the sample.

Broad study findings and their caveats: VJ-independent divergence between tissue and blood was below expectation in non-neoplastic patients but above expectation in all gliomas, especially low-grade gliomas. Tissue and blood shared very few CDR3 sequences, a result attributed to high CDR3 diversity and limited sampling. The group comparisons were based on small numbers of patients: three non-neoplastic, three low-grade glioma and eight glioblastoma patients.

The sequence was obtained from a human donor with low-grade glioma or glioblastoma, undergoing nonglioma brain surgery, or in good health (not recorded which). Input material: glioma tissue, nonneoplastic brain tissue, or PBMCs (not recorded which).

The nucleotide sequence is TGTGCCAGCAGGACAGGGGGAGCGTACGAGCAGTACTTC. Translated, this gives CASRTGGAYEQYF. The chain was built from TRBV7-9 and TRBJ2-7, with 9 middle bases fitting TRBD1. Spanning cysteine to phenylalanine, the CDR3 consists of 13 amino acids. The DNA shown is the 39-base CDR3, in frame from base 1. For this chain, trimming is 6 bases at the V end and 4 bases at the J end, and the number of junction bases without a gene match is 4. The germline V gene (reference sequence) sets CDR1 to SEHNR and CDR2 to FQNEAQ.